This note documents a single TCR beta chain sequence. What it recognizes is unknown. Generated by immunoSEQ multiplex PCR, the TCRdb table keeps only in-frame clones and is missing some. Of around 2.1 million clones in the sample, about 93% are singletons; the top ten hold approximately 1.7%. This entry is derived from a study of shared clonotypes between healthy human individuals. Naive CD8 cells lacked CD45RO and underwent positive selection for CCR7, leaving out terminally differentiated effector memory CD45RA+ cells. Recent vaccinations or acute infections were absent in the healthy HIV-negative adult donors. Within Nashville, Tennessee resided all donors, each a Caucasian adult. Study findings and constraints: Inspection by rarefaction showed sorted-subset sequencing to be incomplete despite large depth.

This clonotype was sampled from a man aged 18 to 35 in good health. Some clones in this sample may be carry-over from other donors' samples. Sequenced sample: naive CD8+ T cells from PBMCs.

The CDR3 loop is CASSPMGPRLATAYEQYF. For the CDR3, the DNA is TGTGCCAGCTCACCAATGGGACCGCGACTAGCGACTGCCTACGAGCAGTACTTC. The V and J genes are TRBV18 and TRBJ2-7; 8 bases match TRBD2. From germline, CDR1 is KGHSH and CDR2 LQKENI. CDR3 size: 18 residues. V shed 2 bases and J 2 bases; nucleotides not matched to a gene: 14.